Detailed here is one TCR beta chain. Only in-frame clones appear in the TCRdb table, and some are missing; sequencing was by immunoSEQ multiplex PCR. This sample has about 230,000 clones, with about 80% found just once. The data originate from a study of blood T cell repertoires in COVID-19. Material: peripheral blood. This receptor was taken from a woman in her forties or fifties with acute or convalescent COVID-19.

CDR3 nucleotides: TGTGCCAGTAAACGGAGTGGCACCCAGCCCCAGCATTTT. Translating gives CASKRSGTQPQHF. This chain uses TRBV19 with TRBJ1-5; no clear D. Trimming took off 7 bases at V and 7 bases at J, with 14 bases between the two ends. CDR1 and CDR2 from the germline V gene are LNHDA and SQIVND (reference sequence). The CDR3 loop spans 13 amino acids. The variable domain in full, completed from reference TRBV19 and TRBJ1-5, reads DGGITQSPKYLFRKEGQNVTLSCEQNLNHDAMYWYRQDPGQGLRLIYYSQIVNDFQKGDIAEGYSVSREKKESFPLTVTSAQKNPTAFYLCASKRSGTQPQHFGDGTRLSIL.